The 21 T cell receptor beta chains given below trace back to one sample, sequenced in a study of shared clonotypes between healthy human individuals (dated by TCRdb to about 2020). The receptor library was made with the immunoSEQ multiplex PCR assay. The source is immuneACCESS, and TCRdb retained only in-frame sequences with V and J called. Part of the clones is not carried over; for the studies checked, unresolved V genes explain less than half of this, and the remainder is unexplained. The sample table lists roughly 760,000 clones, over 65% of them with a count of one. The ten largest clones add up to 1.5% to 2% of the sample. The sample comprised memory CD4+ T cells sorted from blood. This specimen's cell subset or site label, interpreted: CD45RA-negative fraction. The receptors shown here come from a woman aged 25 to 39 in good health.

This chain links TRBV6-5 with TRBJ2-7; maybe TRBD2 (5 bases). Trimming cost V 8 bases and J 7 bases, with 18 bases left between them. Looked up from germline, CDR1 is MNHEY and CDR2 is SVGAGI. The CDR3 has 13 residues. The CDR3 sequence: CASRGIGEREQYF. The CDR3 bases are TGTGCCAGCCGGGGAATCGGGGAGCGAGAGCAGTACTTC.

The chain carries TRBV5-5 and TRBJ2-6; 7 bases match TRBD1. In germline, CDR1 is SGHKS, CDR2 YYEKEE (reference sequence). Losses at the gene ends were 4 bases for V and 2 bases for J; bases not matched to a gene: 6. The CDR3 sequence is 16 residues long. This CDR3 is CASSTITGAGANVLTF. CDR3 nucleotides: TGTGCCAGCAGCACAATCACAGGGGCTGGGGCCAACGTCCTGACTTTC.

This clone was detected ten times or more. V is TRBV2 and J is TRBJ1-5; the match to TRBD1 covers 7 bases. Germline lookup yields CDR1 SNHLY and CDR2 FYNNEI. The J segment lost 3 bases and the V segment lost 5 bases, leaving 4 bases of the junction unmatched. The CDR3 sequence is 14 residues long. The DNA of the CDR3 is TGTGCCAGCAGTCAAGACAGGGTCAATCAGCCCCAGCATTTT. Translated: CASSQDRVNQPQHF.

A few counts support this clone. The chain is built from TRBV7-9 and TRBJ1-5; TRBD1 matches 7 bases. Germline V CDR1 and CDR2: SEHNR, FQNEAQ (reference sequence). The CDR3 covers 13 residues. Unmatched junction bases numbered 6, after V lost 6 bases and J lost 7 bases. The CDR3 reads CASSSQGGQPQHF. Here the CDR3 DNA reads TGTGCCAGCAGTAGCCAGGGGGGGCAGCCCCAGCATTTT.

This chain joins TRBV11-2 and TRBJ2-1; weak D call: TRBD2 (6 bases). The CDR3 spans 14 residues. CDR1 is SGHAT, CDR2 FQNNGV, per germline. With 6 bases removed from V and 2 bases from J, the gap between germline ends came to 11 bases. The CDR3 DNA reads TGTGCCAGCAGGGCCGGGACTCCCTACAATGAGCAGTTCTTC. Amino acids: CASRAGTPYNEQFF.

In DNA, the CDR3 is TGTGCCAGCAGTTTATTTCGGGGCAGTACAATAGGAATTCAGTACTTC. Its protein product is CASSLFRGSTIGIQYF. The chain employs TRBV27 and TRBJ2-4; either TRBD1 or TRBD2 may supply D (5 bases each). Per the germline V gene, CDR1 is MNHEY and CDR2 is SMNVEV (reference sequence). V was pared by 1 base and J by 10 bases, with 20 bases between. This CDR3 is 16 amino acids long.

This clone was picked up one time. V gene TRBV19 combines with J gene TRBJ2-7; 9 nucleotides align to TRBD1. Germline CDR1 LNHDA, CDR2 SQIVND (reference sequence). Trimming removed 10 bases from V and 3 bases from J; junction bases left unmatched: 19. The CDR3 is 17 amino acids. The CDR3 protein is CAKNDRGVYIPNYEQYF. The CDR3 nucleotides are TGTGCCAAAAACGACAGGGGGGTATATATCCCCAACTACGAGCAGTACTTC.

CDR3 in DNA: TGTGCCAGCAGTGAGAGCGGGACAGTTGGGGAGCTGTTTTTT. Amino acids: CASSESGTVGELFF. J is TRBJ2-2 and V is TRBV6-1; D may match TRBD1 or TRBD2 (7 bases each). Per germline, CDR1 MNHNS and CDR2 SASEGT. The CDR3 has 14 residues. Deletions cut 3 bases from V and 8 bases from J, with 13 bases between.

The chain has TRBV6-5 and TRBJ2-1, with D unclear. The CDR3 is made up of 11 amino acids. Trimming shortened V by 2 bases and J by 12 bases, and 8 bases separated the two germline ends. Germline V CDR1 and CDR2: MNHEY, SVGAGI. CDR3 in DNA: TGTGCCAGCAGTTACAAGACACGGCAGTTCTTC. Its protein is CASSYKTRQFF.

The rearrangement links TRBV4-2 to TRBJ2-7; 8 bases agree with TRBD1. Trimming at V came to 0 bases and at J to 2 bases, leaving 6 bases not matched to a gene. Germline loops: CDR1 LGHNA, CDR2 YNFKEQ. This CDR3 spans 16 amino acids. The chain's CDR3 is CASSQDLGTGAYEQYF. The CDR3 DNA reads TGTGCCAGCAGCCAAGATCTTGGGACAGGCGCCTACGAGCAGTACTTC.

This chain links TRBV7-3 with TRBJ2-7; no clear D. The CDR3 has 14 amino acids. CDR1 and CDR2 from the germline V gene are SGHTA and FQGTGA. V was clipped by 1 base and J by 2 bases, with 9 bases between them. CDR3 loop: CASSLIYTTYEQYF. The CDR3 coding sequence is TGTGCCAGCAGCTTAATATACACTACCTACGAGCAGTACTTC. Complete variable domain (other parts from reference TRBV7-3 and TRBJ2-7): GAGVSQTPSNKVTEKGKYVELRCDPISGHTALYWYRQSLGQGPEFLIYFQGTGAADDSGLPNDRFFAVRPEGSVSTLKIQRTERGDSAVYLCASSLIYTTYEQYFGPGTRLTVT.

The CDR3: CSVAAGGLNEQFF. The CDR3 coding sequence is TGCAGCGTTGCGGCGGGGGGTTTAAATGAGCAGTTCTTC. The chain carries TRBV29-1 and TRBJ2-1, with 8 nucleotides matching TRBD2. This CDR3 has 13 residues. The germline V gene encodes CDR1 SQVTM and CDR2 ANQGSEA. J lost 7 bases, V lost 4 bases, and 6 bases had no gene match.

The chain carries TRBV25-1 and TRBJ2-1, with 10 bases fitting TRBD2. V gave up 6 bases and J gave up 7 bases; unmatched junction bases: 6. This CDR3 is 14 amino acids long. In germline, CDR1 is MGHDK, CDR2 SYGVNS. CDR3 protein: CASRRTSGKNEQFF. The DNA for the CDR3 is TGTGCCAGCAGGCGGACTAGCGGAAAAAATGAGCAGTTCTTC.

Of note for this clone: Other DNA sequences of this sample code for an identical CDR3. The CDR3: CASSLGRVGEKLFF. For the CDR3, the DNA is TGTGCCAGCAGTTTAGGTAGGGTAGGGGAAAAACTGTTTTTT. The genes are TRBV27 and TRBJ1-4; D not certain. Germline CDR1 is MNHEY and CDR2 is SMNVEV (reference sequence). There are 14 residues in the CDR3. V was trimmed by 2 bases and J by 8 bases, leaving 12 bases between them.

The J gene is TRBJ2-2, the V gene TRBV5-1; 8 bases map to TRBD1. The germline V gene has CDR1 SGHRS and CDR2 YFSETQ. CDR3 length: 13 amino acids. Trimming removed 9 bases from V and 5 bases from J; junction bases left unmatched: 6. The CDR3 sequence is CATQGARTGELFF. The CDR3 coding sequence is TGCGCCACCCAGGGGGCGCGGACCGGGGAGCTGTTTTTT.

V usage is TRBV5-1 and J usage is TRBJ1-4; possible D gene TRBD1, 6 bases. The CDR3 totals 14 residues. V was clipped by 5 bases and J by 8 bases, with 16 bases between them. Germline-derived CDR1 and CDR2 are SGHRS and YFSETQ. This chain's CDR3 is CASRPGEYEEKLFF. The CDR3 nucleotides read TGCGCCAGCAGACCAGGGGAGTACGAGGAAAAACTGTTTTTT.

The genes are TRBV9 and TRBJ2-5, with D uncertain. Germline V gene sequence: CDR1 SGDLS, CDR2 YYNGEE. The CDR3 is 13 residues long. V dropped 0 bases and J dropped 4 bases, with 7 bases sitting between them. The CDR3 DNA is TGTGCCAGCAGCGTAGCCCCCGCAGAGACCCAGTACTTC. Translating gives CASSVAPAETQYF.

The V and J genes are TRBV30 and TRBJ2-7, with 11 bases identical to TRBD1. This CDR3 region has 14 residues. V shed 0 bases and J 13 bases; nucleotides not matched to a gene: 11. Germline CDR1 GTSNPN, CDR2 SVGIG (reference sequence). The CDR3 loop reads CAWSVPGTGGRSYF. CDR3 DNA sequence: TGTGCCTGGAGTGTACCCGGGACAGGGGGAAGGTCATACTTC.

V and J are TRBV19 and TRBJ2-4, with unresolved D. This CDR3 has 12 residues. Germline values: CDR1 LNHDA, CDR2 SQIVND (reference sequence). The ends were cut back, 5 bases at V and 7 bases at J, with 9 bases in the middle. The CDR3 nucleotides are TGTGCCAGTAGTCAAAGTGGGAACATTCAGTACTTC. This sequence encodes CASSQSGNIQYF. The complete variable domain, with remaining parts taken from reference TRBV19 and TRBJ2-4, reads DGGITQSPKYLFRKEGQNVTLSCEQNLNHDAMYWYRQDPGQGLRLIYYSQIVNDFQKGDIAEGYSVSREKKESFPLTVTSAQKNPTAFYLCASSQSGNIQYFGAGTRLSVL.

This sequence joins TRBV7-2 and TRBJ2-7; D is uncertain. CDR3 length: 14 amino acids. In germline, CDR1 is SGHTA, CDR2 FQGNSA. V lost 1 base and J lost 5, with 12 bases in between. The CDR3 region has the DNA TGTGCCAGCAGCTTAGTTGTTAGGGCCCACGAGCAGTACTTC. Its translation is CASSLVVRAHEQYF.

The J gene is TRBJ1-1, the V gene TRBV30; D ambiguous. Germline loops: CDR1 GTSNPN, CDR2 SVGIG (reference sequence). The V end lost 2 bases, the J end lost 1 base, and 8 bases lay between the germline ends. This CDR3 has 13 residues. Here the CDR3 DNA reads TGTGCCTGGAGTTTCAACAGGAACACTGAAGCTTTCTTT. Translation: CAWSFNRNTEAFF.